This TCR beta chain emerged from a study of cytomegalovirus exposure and HLA in healthy donors. Overall study context: In a later analysis, the roughly 110 validation repertoires were reported to have used the same platform as the 666 first-cohort repertoires. Study-wide findings and caveats: Subsequent analysis found a tendency for first-cohort TCR clusters to co-occur within the 90 to 150 validation repertoires. Diagnosis of cytomegalovirus status made by the classifier reportedly showed high specificity and sensitivity. The study labeled 164 TCR beta chains cytomegalovirus-associated.

With respect to this clone: The antigen is undetermined.

The repertoire was sequenced with immunoSEQ multiplex PCR; TCRdb's copy has only in-frame clones and lacks some. The profile shows 90,000 to 130,000 clones, roughly 84% of them singletons. The CDR3 contains 15 residues. Germline CDR1 is SGDLS and CDR2 is YYNGEE. The V end was cut by 3 bases, the J end by 4 bases, with 14 bases between. Sequencing was done on a sample of PBMCs. This sequence joins TRBV9 and TRBJ2-1; a possible D gene is TRBD2 (6 bases). The receptor was derived from a woman aged 18-29 years in good health and CMV-seronegative. CDR3 coding DNA: TGTGCCAGCAGCGCGGGCGGGGCAGGGTACAATGAGCAGTTCTTC. As protein: CASSAGGAGYNEQFF. The variable domain in full, with the rest retrieved from reference TRBV9 and TRBJ2-1, is DSGVTQTPKHLITATGQRVTLRCSPRSGDLSVYWYQQSLDQGLQFLIQYYNGEERAKGNILERFSAQQFPDLHSELNLSSLELGDSALYFCASSAGGAGYNEQFFGPGTRLTVL.